The 8 T cell receptor beta chains reported below all come from one sample, sequenced in a study of blood T cells in healthy people across ages. The authors ran a second PCR of 7 to 11 cycles using a sample-barcoded 5' primer and a J-beta primer mix. Each CDR3 protein gets one entry after TCRdb re-called the 5' RACE reads with MiXCR. Among about 800,000 distinct CDR3 sequences listed, around 25% were seen once. The same data also contributed to another study, on T cells of mothers and their children.

Sequencing was performed on blood. These receptors came from a boy younger than 18 in good health.

The rearrangement joins TRBV7-8 to TRBJ1-6; tentative D call: TRBD1 (5 bases). The ends were cut back, 4 bases at V and 6 bases at J, with 13 bases in the middle. CDR3 length equals 15 residues. Germline assignment: CDR1 SGHVS and CDR2 FQNEAQ. The CDR3 protein is CASSSGTAVNSPLHF. The DNA for the CDR3 is TGTGCCAGCAGCTCAGGGACGGCGGTTAATTCACCCCTCCACTTT.

V usage is TRBV27 and J usage is TRBJ2-5; no firm D call. The closer fit of TRBJ2-7 to the DNA end suggests the J call may be wrong. CDR3 length: 16 amino acids. Germline CDR1 reads MNHEY; CDR2 reads SMNVEV (reference sequence). The CDR3 region is CASSAGDLRSPYEQYF. In nucleotides, the CDR3 is TGTGCCAGCAGTGCCGGCGACTTGCGTTCCCCCTACGAGCAGTACTTC.

The rearrangement uses TRBV7-9 and TRBJ1-1, with TRBD1 matching over 8 bases. Germline V lookup: CDR1 SEHNR, CDR2 FQNEAQ (reference sequence). V lost 1 base to trimming and J lost 6 bases; unmatched junction nucleotides: 7. The CDR3 covers 15 residues. CDR3 DNA: TGTGCCAGCAGCTTAGATCGGCAGGGGGCGTCTGAAGCTTTCTTT. Residues: CASSLDRQGASEAFF.

This chain connects TRBV20-1 to TRBJ1-1, with D unclear. This CDR3 comprises 12 residues. In germline, CDR1 is DFQATT, CDR2 SNEGSKA (reference sequence). As DNA, the CDR3 is TGCAGCGTTAAGATCGGGAACACTGAAGCTTTCTTT. It translates to CSVKIGNTEAFF.

This clonotype was seen only a few times. The chain couples TRBV6-5 to TRBJ2-5; D ambiguous. CDR1 is MNHEY, CDR2 SVGAGI, per germline. Trimming stripped 10 bases from V and 6 bases from J, with 15 bases between. The CDR3 has 12 residues. The CDR3 protein is CATSGLGKTQYF. Written as DNA, the CDR3 is TGTGCCACCTCGGGCCTCGGAAAGACCCAGTACTTC.

This clonotype was picked up a small number of times. The gene calls are TRBV2 and TRBJ2-5; 7 bases line up with TRBD1. The J call may be mistaken, given a closer DNA end match to TRBJ2-1. This CDR3 region has 13 residues. Germline loops: CDR1 SNHLY, CDR2 FYNNEI. CDR3 nucleotides: TGTGCCAGCAGTGCGACAGGGAACAATGAGCAGTTCTTC. Encoded protein: CASSATGNNEQFF.

This rearrangement joins TRBV5-1 to TRBJ2-7, with D unresolved. V lost 0 bases and J 7 bases, leaving 11 bases between the germline ends. This CDR3 is built from 13 residues. Germline CDR1 SGHRS, CDR2 YFSETQ. CDR3 sequence (DNA): TGCGCCAGCAGCTTGGGCGAAGGTGGGGAGCAGTACTTC. Its protein is CASSLGEGGEQYF.

This clonotype was recorded many times. The CDR3 here is CASSYRSYNEQFF. CDR3 in DNA: TGTGCCAGCAGTTATCGTTCCTACAATGAGCAGTTCTTC. This sequence joins TRBV6-2 or TRBV6-3 and TRBJ2-1, with D unclear. The germline CDR1 and CDR2 sequences are MNHEY and SVGEGT. The CDR3 loop spans 13 amino acids. V lost 3 bases, J lost 1 base, and 4 bases lay in between.